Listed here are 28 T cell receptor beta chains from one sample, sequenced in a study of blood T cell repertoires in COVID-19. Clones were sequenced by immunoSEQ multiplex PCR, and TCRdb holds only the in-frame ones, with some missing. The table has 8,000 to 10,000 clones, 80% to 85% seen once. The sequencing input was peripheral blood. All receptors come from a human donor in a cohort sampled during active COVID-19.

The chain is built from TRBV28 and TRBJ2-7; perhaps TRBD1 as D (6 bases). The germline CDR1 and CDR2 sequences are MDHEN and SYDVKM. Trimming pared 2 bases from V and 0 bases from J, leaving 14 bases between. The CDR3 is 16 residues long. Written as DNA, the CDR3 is TGTGCCAGCAGTTTACCGACAGGTCAAGCCTCCTACGAGCAGTACTTC. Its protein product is CASSLPTGQASYEQYF.

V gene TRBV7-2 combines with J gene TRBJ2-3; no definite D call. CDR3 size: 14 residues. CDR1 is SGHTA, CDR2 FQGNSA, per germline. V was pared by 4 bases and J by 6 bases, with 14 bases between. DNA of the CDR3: TGTGCCAGCAGCTCCGGAGCCTATTCGGATACGCAGTATTTT. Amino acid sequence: CASSSGAYSDTQYF.

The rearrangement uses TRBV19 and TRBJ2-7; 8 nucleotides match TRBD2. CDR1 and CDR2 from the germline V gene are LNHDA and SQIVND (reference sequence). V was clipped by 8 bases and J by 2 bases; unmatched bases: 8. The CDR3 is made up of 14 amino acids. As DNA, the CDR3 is TGTGCCAGTCGACATAGCGGGGAGCCCTACGAGCAGTACTTC. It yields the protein CASRHSGEPYEQYF. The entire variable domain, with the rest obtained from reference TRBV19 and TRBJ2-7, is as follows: DGGITQSPKYLFRKEGQNVTLSCEQNLNHDAMYWYRQDPGQGLRLIYYSQIVNDFQKGDIAEGYSVSREKKESFPLTVTSAQKNPTAFYLCASRHSGEPYEQYFGPGTRLTVT.

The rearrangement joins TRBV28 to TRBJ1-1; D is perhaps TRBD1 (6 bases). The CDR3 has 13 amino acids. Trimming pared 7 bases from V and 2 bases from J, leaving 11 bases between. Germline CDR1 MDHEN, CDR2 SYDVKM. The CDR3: CASILQGNTEAFF. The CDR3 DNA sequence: TGTGCCAGCATCCTACAGGGCAACACTGAAGCTTTCTTT.

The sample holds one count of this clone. CDR3 bases: TGTGCCAGCAGCACAAGCGGGGGGGCCTACAATGAGCAGTTCTTC. Its protein is CASSTSGGAYNEQFF. The J gene is TRBJ2-1, the V gene TRBV7-9; TRBD2 matches at 10 bases. CDR1 and CDR2 from the germline V gene are SEHNR and FQNEAQ (reference sequence). Trimming at V came to 5 bases and at J to 2 bases, leaving 3 bases not matched to a gene. The CDR3 runs to 15 residues. The variable domain in full, with the rest retrieved from reference TRBV7-9 and TRBJ2-1, is DTGVSQNPRHKITKRGQNVTFRCDPISEHNRLYWYRQTLGQGPEFLTYFQNEAQLEKSRLLSDRFSAERPKGSFSTLEIQRTEQGDSAMYLCASSTSGGAYNEQFFGPGTRLTVL.

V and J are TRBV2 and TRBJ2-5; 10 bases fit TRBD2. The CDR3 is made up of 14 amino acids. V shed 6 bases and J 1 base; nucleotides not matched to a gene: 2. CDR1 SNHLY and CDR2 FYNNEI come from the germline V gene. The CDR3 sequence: CASRIAGGQETQYF. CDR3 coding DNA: TGTGCCAGCAGAATAGCGGGGGGCCAAGAGACCCAGTACTTC.

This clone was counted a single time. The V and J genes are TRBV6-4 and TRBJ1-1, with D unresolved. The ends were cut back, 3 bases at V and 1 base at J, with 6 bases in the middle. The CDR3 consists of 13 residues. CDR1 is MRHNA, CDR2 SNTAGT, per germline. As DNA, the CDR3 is TGTGCCAGCAGTGAAACACCGAACACTGAAGCTTTCTTT. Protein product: CASSETPNTEAFF.

The CDR3 protein is CASSHTGNTEAFF. CDR3 coding DNA: TGCGCCAGCAGCCATACAGGAAACACTGAAGCTTTCTTT. The V and J genes are TRBV4-3 and TRBJ1-1; a weak D match, TRBD1 (5 bases). CDR1 and CDR2 (germline): LGHNA, YSLEER. The CDR3 runs 13 residues. V was pared by 3 bases and J by 2 bases, with 7 bases between.

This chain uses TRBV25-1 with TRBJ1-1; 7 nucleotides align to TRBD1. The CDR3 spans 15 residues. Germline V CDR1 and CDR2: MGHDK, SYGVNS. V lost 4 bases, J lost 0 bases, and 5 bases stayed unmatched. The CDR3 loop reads CASSGGDRLNTEAFF. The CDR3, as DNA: TGTGCCAGCAGTGGTGGGGACAGACTGAACACTGAAGCTTTCTTT.

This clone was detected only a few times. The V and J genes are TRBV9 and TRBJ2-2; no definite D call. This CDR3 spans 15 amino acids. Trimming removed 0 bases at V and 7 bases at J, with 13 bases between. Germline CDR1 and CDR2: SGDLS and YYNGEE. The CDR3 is CASSVGQAYGGELFF. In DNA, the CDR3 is TGTGCCAGCAGCGTAGGGCAGGCCTACGGCGGGGAGCTGTTTTTT.

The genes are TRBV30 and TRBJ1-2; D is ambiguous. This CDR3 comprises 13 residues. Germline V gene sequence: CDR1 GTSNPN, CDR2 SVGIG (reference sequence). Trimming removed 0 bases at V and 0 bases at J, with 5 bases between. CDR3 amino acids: CAWSVEANYGYTF. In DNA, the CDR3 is TGTGCCTGGAGTGTCGAGGCTAACTATGGCTACACCTTC.

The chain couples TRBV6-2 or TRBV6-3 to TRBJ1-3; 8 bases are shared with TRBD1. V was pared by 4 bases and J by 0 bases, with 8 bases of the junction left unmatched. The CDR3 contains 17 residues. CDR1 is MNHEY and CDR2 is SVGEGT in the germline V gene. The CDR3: CASSSMTGDYSGNTIYF. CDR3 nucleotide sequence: TGTGCCAGCAGTTCCATGACAGGGGACTACTCTGGAAACACCATATATTTT.

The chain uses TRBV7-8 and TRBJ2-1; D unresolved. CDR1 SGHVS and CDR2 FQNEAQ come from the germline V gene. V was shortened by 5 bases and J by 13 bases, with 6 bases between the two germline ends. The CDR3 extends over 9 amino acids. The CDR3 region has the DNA TGTGCCAGCAGCCTTTATCAGTTCTTC. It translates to CASSLYQFF.

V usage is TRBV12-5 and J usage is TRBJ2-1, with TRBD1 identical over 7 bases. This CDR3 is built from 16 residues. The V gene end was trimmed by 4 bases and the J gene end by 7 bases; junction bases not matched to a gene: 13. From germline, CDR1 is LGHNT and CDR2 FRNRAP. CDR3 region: CASGWDTGTVTNEQFF. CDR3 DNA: TGTGCTAGTGGTTGGGACACCGGGACAGTGACAAATGAGCAGTTCTTC. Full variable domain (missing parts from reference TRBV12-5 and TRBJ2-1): DARVTQTPRHKVTEMGQEVTMRCQPILGHNTVFWYRQTMMQGLELLAYFRNRAPLDDSGMPKDRFSAEMPDATLATLKIQPSEPRDSAVYFCASGWDTGTVTNEQFFGPGTRLTVL.

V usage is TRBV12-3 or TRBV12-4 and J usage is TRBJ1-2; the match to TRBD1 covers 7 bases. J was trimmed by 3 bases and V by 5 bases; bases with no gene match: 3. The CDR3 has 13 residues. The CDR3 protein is CASSPRGDYGYTF. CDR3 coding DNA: TGTGCCAGCAGTCCCAGGGGGGACTATGGCTACACCTTC.

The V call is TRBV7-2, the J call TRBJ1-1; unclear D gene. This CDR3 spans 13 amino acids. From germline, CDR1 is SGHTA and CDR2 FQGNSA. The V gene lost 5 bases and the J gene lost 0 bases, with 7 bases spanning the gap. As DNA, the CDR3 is TGTGCCAGCAGCACCCAGATGAACACTGAAGCTTTCTTT. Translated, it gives CASSTQMNTEAFF.

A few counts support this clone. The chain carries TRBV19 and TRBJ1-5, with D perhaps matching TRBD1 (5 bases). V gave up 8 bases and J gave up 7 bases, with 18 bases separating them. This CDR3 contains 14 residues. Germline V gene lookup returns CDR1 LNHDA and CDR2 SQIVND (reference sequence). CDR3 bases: TGTGCCAGTGGACCTTCGGGGGGAGGACAGCCCCAGCATTTT. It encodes CASGPSGGGQPQHF.

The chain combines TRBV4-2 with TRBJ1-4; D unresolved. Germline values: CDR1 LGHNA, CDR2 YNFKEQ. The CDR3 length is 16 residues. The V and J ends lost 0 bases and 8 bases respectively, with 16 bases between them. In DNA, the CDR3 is TGTGCCAGCAGCCAAGAGATCGGGGTTTCAAGGGAAAAACTGTTTTTT. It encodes CASSQEIGVSREKLFF.

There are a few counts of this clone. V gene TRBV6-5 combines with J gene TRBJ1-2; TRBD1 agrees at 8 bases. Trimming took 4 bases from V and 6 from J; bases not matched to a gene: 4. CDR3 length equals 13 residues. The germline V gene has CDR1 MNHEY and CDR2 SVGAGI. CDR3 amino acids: CASSLTGVDGYTF. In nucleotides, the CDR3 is TGTGCCAGCAGTTTGACAGGGGTGGATGGCTACACCTTC.

The CDR3: CASSLGQGAYNEQFF. CDR3 coding DNA: TGTGCCAGCAGCTTAGGACAGGGGGCCTACAATGAGCAGTTCTTC. The chain employs TRBV7-2 and TRBJ2-1; TRBD1 aligns across 9 bases. CDR1 SGHTA and CDR2 FQGNSA come from the germline V gene. V shed 1 base and J 2 bases; nucleotides not matched to a gene: 0. There are 15 residues in the CDR3.

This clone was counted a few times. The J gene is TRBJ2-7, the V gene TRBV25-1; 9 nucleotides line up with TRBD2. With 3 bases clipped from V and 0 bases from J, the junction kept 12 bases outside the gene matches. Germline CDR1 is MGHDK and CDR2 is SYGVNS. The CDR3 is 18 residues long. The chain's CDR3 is CASSDLGASGVNSYEQYF. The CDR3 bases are TGTGCCAGCAGTGACCTTGGGGCTAGCGGGGTGAACTCCTACGAGCAGTACTTC.

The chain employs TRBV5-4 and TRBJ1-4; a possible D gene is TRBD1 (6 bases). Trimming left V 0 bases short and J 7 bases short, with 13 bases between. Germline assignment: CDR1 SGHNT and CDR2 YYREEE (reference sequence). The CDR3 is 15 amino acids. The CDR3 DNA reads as TGTGCCAGCAGCTTGGAGGGACAAGTTAGTGAAAAACTGTTTTTT. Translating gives CASSLEGQVSEKLFF.

CDR3 region: CASSALTSGANVLTF. CDR3 bases: TGTGCCAGCAGTGCCTTGACATCTGGGGCCAACGTCCTGACTTTC. The chain links TRBV27 to TRBJ2-6; no firm D call. This CDR3 is built from 15 residues. V was clipped by 5 bases and J by 1 base, with 9 bases between them. From germline, CDR1 is MNHEY and CDR2 SMNVEV (reference sequence).

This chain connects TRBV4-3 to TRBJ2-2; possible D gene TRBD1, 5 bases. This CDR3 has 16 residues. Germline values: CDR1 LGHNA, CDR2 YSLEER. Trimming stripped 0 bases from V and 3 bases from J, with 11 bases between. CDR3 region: CASSQDQGPDTGELFF. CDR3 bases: TGCGCCAGCAGCCAAGATCAGGGCCCCGACACCGGGGAGCTGTTTTTT.

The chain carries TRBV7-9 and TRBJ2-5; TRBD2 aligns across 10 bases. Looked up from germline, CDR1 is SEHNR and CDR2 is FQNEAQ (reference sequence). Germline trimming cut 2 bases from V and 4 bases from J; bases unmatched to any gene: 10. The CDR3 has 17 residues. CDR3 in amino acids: CASSLSRERGGRETQYF. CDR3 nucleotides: TGTGCCAGCAGCTTAAGTCGGGAGCGGGGGGGGCGAGAGACCCAGTACTTC.

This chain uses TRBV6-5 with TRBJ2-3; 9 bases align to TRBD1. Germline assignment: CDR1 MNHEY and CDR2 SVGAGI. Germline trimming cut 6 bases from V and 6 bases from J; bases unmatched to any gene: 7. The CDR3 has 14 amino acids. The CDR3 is CASRLQGAGDTQYF. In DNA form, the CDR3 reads TGTGCCAGCAGATTACAGGGGGCAGGGGATACGCAGTATTTT.

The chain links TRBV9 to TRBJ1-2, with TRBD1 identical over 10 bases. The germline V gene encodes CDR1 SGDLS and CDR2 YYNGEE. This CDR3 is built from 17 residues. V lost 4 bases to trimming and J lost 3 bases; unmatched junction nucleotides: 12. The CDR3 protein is CASSLEGYGTGDYGYTF. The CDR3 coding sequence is TGTGCCAGCAGCCTCGAGGGGTACGGGACAGGGGACTATGGCTACACCTTC.

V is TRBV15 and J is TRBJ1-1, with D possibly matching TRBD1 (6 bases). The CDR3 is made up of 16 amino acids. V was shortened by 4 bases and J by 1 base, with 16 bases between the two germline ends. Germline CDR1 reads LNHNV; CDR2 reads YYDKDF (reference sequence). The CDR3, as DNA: TGTGCCACCAGCAAGGGGGAAGCCAGGGGGAACACTGAAGCTTTCTTT. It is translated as CATSKGEARGNTEAFF.